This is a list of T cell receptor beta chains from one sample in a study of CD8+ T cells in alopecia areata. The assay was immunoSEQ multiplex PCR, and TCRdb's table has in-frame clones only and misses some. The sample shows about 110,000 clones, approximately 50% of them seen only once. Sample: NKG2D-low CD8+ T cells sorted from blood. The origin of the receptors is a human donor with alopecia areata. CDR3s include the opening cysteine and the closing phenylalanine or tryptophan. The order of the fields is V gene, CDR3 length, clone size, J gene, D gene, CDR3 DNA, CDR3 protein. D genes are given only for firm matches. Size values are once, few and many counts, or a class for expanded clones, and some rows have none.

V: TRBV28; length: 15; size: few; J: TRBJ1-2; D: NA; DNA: TGTGCCAGCAGTTTCCCTGGCCCACGGATATGGGGCTACACCTTC; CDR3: CASSFPGPRIWGYTF
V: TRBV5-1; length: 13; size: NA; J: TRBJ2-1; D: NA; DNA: TGCGCCAGCAGCTTGGTCGGCTACAATGAGCAGTTCTTC; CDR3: CASSLVGYNEQFF
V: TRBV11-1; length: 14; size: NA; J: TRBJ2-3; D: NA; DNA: TGTGCCAGCAGGAGGTTGCAGCCAACAGATACGCAGTATTTT; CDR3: CASRRLQPTDTQYF
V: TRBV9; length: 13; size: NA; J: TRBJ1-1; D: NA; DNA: TGTGCCAGCAGCGTCGACCTCAACACTGAAGCTTTCTTT; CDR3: CASSVDLNTEAFF
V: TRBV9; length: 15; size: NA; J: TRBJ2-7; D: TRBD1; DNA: TGTGCCAGCAGCCCGTGGGGGACAGGGGCCCACGAGCAGTACTTC; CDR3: CASSPWGTGAHEQYF
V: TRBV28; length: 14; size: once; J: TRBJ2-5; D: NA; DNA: TGTGCCAGCAGTTTAGCAGGAGGACAAGAGACCCAGTACTTC; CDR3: CASSLAGGQETQYF
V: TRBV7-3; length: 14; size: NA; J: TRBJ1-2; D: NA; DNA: TGTGCCAGCAGCCCATCGGACGGCGGGGGTGGCTACACCTTC; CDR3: CASSPSDGGGGYTF
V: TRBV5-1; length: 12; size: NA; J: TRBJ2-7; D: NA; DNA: TGCGCCAGCAGCGGGGGCGCTTACGAGCAGTACTTC; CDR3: CASSGGAYEQYF
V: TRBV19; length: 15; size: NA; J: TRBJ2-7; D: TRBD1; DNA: TGTGCCAGTAGTACCGGGACAGGTCCTTTAAGGGAGCAGTACTTC; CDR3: CASSTGTGPLREQYF
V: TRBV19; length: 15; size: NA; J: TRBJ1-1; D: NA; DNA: TGTGCCAGTAGTCCGGCGACAGGAGTGAACACTGAAGCTTTCTTT; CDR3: CASSPATGVNTEAFF
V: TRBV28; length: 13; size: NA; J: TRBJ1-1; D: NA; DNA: TGTGCCAGCAGTTTTTCGGGGAACACTGAAGCTTTCTTT; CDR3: CASSFSGNTEAFF
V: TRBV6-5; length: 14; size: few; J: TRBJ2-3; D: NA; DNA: TGTGCCACGAAAACCCTAGCGAACACAGATACGCAGTATTTT; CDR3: CATKTLANTDTQYF
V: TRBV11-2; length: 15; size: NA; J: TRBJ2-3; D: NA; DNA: TGTGCCAGCAGCTTAACTACGGGGCGCACAGATACGCAGTATTTT; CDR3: CASSLTTGRTDTQYF
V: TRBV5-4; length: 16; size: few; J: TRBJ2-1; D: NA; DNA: TGTGCCAGCAGCTTGGTCGTATCGGAACCCTACAATGAGCAGTTCTTC; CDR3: CASSLVVSEPYNEQFF